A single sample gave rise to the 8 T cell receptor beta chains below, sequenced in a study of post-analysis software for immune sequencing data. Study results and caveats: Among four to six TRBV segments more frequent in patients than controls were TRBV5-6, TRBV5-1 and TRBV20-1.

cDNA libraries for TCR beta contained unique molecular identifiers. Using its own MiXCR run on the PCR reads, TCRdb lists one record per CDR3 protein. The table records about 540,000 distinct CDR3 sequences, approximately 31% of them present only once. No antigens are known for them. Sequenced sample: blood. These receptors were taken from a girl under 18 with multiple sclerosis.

The CDR3 region has the DNA TGTGCCAGCAGCAGGCAGGGACAGCCCCAGCATTTT. Protein sequence: CASSRQGQPQHF. V is TRBV12-3 or TRBV12-4 and J is TRBJ1-5, with a possible D match to TRBD1 (5 bases). The V end was cut by 6 bases, the J end by 7 bases, with 10 bases between. This CDR3 contains 12 residues.

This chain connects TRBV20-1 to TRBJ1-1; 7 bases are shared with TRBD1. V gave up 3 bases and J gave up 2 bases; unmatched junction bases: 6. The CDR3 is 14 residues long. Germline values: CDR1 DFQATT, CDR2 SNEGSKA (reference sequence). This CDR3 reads CSASEGDRNTEAFF. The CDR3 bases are TGCAGTGCTAGCGAGGGGGACAGAAACACTGAAGCTTTCTTT.

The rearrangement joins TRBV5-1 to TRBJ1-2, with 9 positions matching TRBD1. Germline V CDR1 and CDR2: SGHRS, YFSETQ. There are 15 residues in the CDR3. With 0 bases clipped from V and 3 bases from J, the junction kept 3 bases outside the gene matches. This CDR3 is CASSLEQGADYGYTF. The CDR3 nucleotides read TGCGCCAGCAGCTTGGAACAGGGGGCAGACTATGGCTACACCTTC.

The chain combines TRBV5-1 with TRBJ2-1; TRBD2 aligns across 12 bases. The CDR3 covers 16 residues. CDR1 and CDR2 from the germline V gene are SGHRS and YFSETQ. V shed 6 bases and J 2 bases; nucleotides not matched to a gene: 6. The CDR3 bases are TGCGCCAGCACCAAATCTAGCGGGGGGGCCTACAATGAGCAGTTCTTC. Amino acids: CASTKSSGGAYNEQFF.

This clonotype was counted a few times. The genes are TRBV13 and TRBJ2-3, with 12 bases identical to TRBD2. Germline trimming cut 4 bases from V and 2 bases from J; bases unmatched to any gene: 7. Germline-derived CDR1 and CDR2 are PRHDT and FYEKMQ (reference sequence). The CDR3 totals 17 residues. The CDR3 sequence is CASSSTWTSGATDTQYF. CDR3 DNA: TGTGCCAGCAGCTCAACATGGACTAGCGGGGCCACAGATACGCAGTATTTT. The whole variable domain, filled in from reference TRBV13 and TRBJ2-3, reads AAGVIQSPRHLIKEKRETATLKCYPIPRHDTVYWYQQGPGQDPQFLISFYEKMQSDKGSIPDRFSAQQFSDYHSELNMSSLELGDSALYFCASSSTWTSGATDTQYFGPGTRLTVL.

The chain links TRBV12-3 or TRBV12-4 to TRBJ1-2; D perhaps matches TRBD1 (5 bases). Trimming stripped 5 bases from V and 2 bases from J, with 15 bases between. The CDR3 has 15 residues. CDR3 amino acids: CASSPRLSGNYGYTF. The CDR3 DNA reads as TGTGCCAGCAGTCCCCGGCTGTCAGGGAACTATGGCTACACCTTC.

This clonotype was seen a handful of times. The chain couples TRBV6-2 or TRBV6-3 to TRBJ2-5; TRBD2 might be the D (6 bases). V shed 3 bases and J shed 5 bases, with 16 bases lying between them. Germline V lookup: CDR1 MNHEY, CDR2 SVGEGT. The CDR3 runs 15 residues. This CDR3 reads CASSYTRGSGETQYF. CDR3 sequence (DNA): TGTGCCAGCAGTTATACTCGGGGGTCCGGGGAGACCCAGTACTTC.

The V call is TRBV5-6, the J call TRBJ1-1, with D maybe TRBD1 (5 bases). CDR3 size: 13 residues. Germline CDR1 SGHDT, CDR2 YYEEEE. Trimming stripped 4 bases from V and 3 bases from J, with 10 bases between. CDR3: CASSQVGDTEAFF. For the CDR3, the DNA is TGTGCCAGCAGCCAGGTGGGGGACACTGAAGCTTTCTTT.